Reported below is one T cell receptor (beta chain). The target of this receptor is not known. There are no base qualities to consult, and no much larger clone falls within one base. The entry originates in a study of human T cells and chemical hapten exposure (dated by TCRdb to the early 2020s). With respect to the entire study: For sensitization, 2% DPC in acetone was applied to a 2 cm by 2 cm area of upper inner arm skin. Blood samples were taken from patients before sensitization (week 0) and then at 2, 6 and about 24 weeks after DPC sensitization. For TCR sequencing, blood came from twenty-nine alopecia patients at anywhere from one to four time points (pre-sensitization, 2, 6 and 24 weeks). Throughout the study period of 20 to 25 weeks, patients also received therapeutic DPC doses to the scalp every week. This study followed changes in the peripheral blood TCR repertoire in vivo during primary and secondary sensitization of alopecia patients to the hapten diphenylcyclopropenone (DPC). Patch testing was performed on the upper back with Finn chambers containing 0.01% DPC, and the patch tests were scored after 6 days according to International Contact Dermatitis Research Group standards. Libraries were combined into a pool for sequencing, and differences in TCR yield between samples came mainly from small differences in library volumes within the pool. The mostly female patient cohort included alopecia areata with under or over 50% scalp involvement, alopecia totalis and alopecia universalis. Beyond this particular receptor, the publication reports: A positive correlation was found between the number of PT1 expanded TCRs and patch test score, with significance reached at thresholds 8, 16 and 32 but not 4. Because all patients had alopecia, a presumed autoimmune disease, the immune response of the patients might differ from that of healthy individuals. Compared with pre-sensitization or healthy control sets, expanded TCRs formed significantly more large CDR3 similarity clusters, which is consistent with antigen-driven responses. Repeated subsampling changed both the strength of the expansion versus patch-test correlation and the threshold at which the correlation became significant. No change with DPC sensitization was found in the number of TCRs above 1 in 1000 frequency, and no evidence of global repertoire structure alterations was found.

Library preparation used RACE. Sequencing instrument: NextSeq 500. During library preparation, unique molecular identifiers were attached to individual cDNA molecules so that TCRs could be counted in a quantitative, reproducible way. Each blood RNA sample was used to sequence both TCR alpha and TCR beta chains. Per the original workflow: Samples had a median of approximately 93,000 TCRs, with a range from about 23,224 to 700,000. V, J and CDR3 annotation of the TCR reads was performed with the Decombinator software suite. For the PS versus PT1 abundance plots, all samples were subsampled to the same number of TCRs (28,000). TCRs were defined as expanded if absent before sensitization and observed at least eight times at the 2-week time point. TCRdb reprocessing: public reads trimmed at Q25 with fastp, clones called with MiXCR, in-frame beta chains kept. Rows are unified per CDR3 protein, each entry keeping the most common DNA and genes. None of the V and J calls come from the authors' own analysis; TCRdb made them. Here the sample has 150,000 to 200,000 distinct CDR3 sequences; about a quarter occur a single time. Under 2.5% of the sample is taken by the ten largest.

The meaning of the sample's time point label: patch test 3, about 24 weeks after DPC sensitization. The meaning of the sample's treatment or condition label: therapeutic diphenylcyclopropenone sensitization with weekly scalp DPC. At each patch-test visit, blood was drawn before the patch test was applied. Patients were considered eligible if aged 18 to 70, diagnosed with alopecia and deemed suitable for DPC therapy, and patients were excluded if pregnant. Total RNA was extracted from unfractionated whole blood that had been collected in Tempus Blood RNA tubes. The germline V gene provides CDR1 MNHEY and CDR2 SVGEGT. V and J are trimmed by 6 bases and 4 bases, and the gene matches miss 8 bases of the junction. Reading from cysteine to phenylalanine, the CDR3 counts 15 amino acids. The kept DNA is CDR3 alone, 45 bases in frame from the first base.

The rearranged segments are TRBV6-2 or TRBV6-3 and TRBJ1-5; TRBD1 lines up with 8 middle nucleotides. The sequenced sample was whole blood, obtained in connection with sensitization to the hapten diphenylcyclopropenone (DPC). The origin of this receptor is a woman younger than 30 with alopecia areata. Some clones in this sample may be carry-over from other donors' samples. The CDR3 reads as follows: CASRGATGDNQPQHF. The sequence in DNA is TGTGCCAGCAGAGGCGCGACAGGGGATAATCAGCCCCAGCATTTT.